Each of the 2 T cell receptor beta chains below was sequenced from the same sample in a study of beta chain features in type 1 diabetes. General study points: Researchers report that Type 1 diabetes patients had moderately but significantly shorter TCRB CDR3s across all four CD4+ subsets.

These receptors lack a known antigen. Every isolated RNA sample was fully reverse transcribed, so sequencing captured expressed TCRB transcripts. Sequencing was performed with immunoSEQ multiplex PCR; in TCRdb, only in-frame clones are kept and a portion is missing. The data hold about 640,000 clones, with over 10% observed a single time. The sample consisted of naive CD4+ T cells from blood. The receptors shown here come from a man between 25 and 39 years old with type 1 diabetes.

In its sample, this clone was seen a few times. The rearrangement links TRBV29-1 to TRBJ2-3; 7 nucleotides align to TRBD1. Germline V lookup: CDR1 SQVTM, CDR2 ANQGSEA. V gave up 1 base and J gave up 5 bases; unmatched junction bases: 9. The CDR3 loop spans 15 amino acids. CDR3 nucleotides: TGCAGCGTTGAAGTAACAAGGGGGCAGGGAGATACGCAGTATTTT. Protein product: CSVEVTRGQGDTQYF.

This clone turned up a few times. The V gene is TRBV5-6, the J gene TRBJ1-6; D gene unclear. This CDR3 spans 15 amino acids. Germline-derived CDR1 and CDR2 are SGHDT and YYEEEE. V lost 1 base to trimming and J lost 5 bases, with 10 bases between them. This CDR3 is CASSLRQANNSPLHF. The DNA of the CDR3 is TGTGCCAGCAGCTTGAGGCAGGCAAATAATTCACCCCTCCACTTT.